The present T cell receptor (beta chain) was sequenced within a study of blood T cell repertoires in COVID-19. Across the study: From T cells, B-cell-depleted T cells, or PBMCs came the material, which was cDNA or gDNA.

Profiling relied on immunoSEQ multiplex PCR, and the TCRdb table lists in-frame clones only, not all of them. This table holds a few hundred thousand clones, around nine tenths found once. With 4 bases clipped from V and 5 bases from J, the junction kept 5 bases outside the gene matches. In germline, CDR1 is SGDLS, CDR2 YYNGEE. The CDR3 length is 14 residues. Recruitment covered under 25 US areas and drew participants whose ages spanned about 18 to 100 years. Participants' reported clinical history set cohort assignment. Two consecutive negative NP/OP PCR tests, clearance, or resolved symptoms defined Cohort 3 recovery.

The chain combines TRBV9 with TRBJ2-5, with 10 nucleotides matching TRBD1. This TCR was recovered from a woman aged 55 to 70 who had recovered from COVID-19. The sample consisted of PBMCs or T cells enriched from blood (not recorded which). This CDR3 reads CASSPRTGGETQYF. In DNA, the CDR3 is TGTGCCAGCAGCCCTCGGACAGGGGGGGAGACCCAGTACTTC.